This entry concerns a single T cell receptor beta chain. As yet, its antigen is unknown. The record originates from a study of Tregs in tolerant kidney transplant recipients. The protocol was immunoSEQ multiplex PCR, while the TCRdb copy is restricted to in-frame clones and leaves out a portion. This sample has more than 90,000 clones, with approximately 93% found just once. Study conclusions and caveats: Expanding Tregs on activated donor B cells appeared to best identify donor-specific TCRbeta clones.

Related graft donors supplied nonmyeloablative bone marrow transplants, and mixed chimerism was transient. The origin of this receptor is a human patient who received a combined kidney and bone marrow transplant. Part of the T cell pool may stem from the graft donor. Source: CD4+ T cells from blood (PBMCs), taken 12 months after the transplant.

The CDR3 nucleotides read TGTGCCAGCAGTTTGCATCTCGGACTAGACTACGAGCAGTACTTC. Residues: CASSLHLGLDYEQYF. This rearrangement joins TRBV28 to TRBJ2-7, with TRBD2 matching 7 bases. Germline assignment: CDR1 MDHEN and CDR2 SYDVKM. The V segment lost 3 bases and the J segment 3 bases; nucleotides outside the gene matches: 8. CDR3 length: 15 residues. Full variable domain (missing parts from reference TRBV28 and TRBJ2-7): DVKVTQSSRYLVKRTGEKVFLECVQDMDHENMFWYRQDPGLGLRLIYFSYDVKMKEKGDIPEGYSVSREKKERFSLILESASTNQTSMYLCASSLHLGLDYEQYFGPGTRLTVT.